A selection of T cell receptor beta chains follows, all from one sample in a study of T cells and copy number aberrations in small-cell lung cancer. Clones were sequenced by immunoSEQ multiplex PCR, and TCRdb holds only the in-frame ones, with some missing. Here the sample spans approximately 6,600 clones, 65% to 85% being singletons. Sequenced material: normal tissue next to the tumor. These receptors were taken from a woman in her seventies with small cell lung cancer. Some clones in this sample may be carry-over from other donors' samples. CDR3s include the opening cysteine and the closing phenylalanine or tryptophan. Each record gives: D gene, V gene, clone size, J gene, CDR3 protein, CDR3 DNA. The D gene is left open where the match is weak. Not every row has a clone size; where given, it reads once, few, many or a size class.

D gene: .; V gene: TRBV6-5; clone size: once; J gene: TRBJ2-6; CDR3 protein: CASRGGYSGANVLTF; CDR3 DNA: TGTGCCAGCAGAGGGGGTTACTCTGGGGCCAACGTCCTAACTTTC
D gene: .; V gene: TRBV5-6; clone size: .; J gene: TRBJ1-1; CDR3 protein: CASRWGNTEAFF; CDR3 DNA: TGTGCCAGCAGATGGGGGAACACTGAAGCTTTCTTT
D gene: .; V gene: TRBV28; clone size: few; J gene: TRBJ2-1; CDR3 protein: CASSFTARGGDEQFF; CDR3 DNA: TGTGCCAGCAGTTTTACCGCTAGGGGGGGGGATGAGCAGTTCTTC
D gene: .; V gene: TRBV10-3; clone size: few; J gene: TRBJ2-5; CDR3 protein: CAISEGRGFQETQYF; CDR3 DNA: TGTGCCATCAGTGAAGGCAGGGGTTTCCAAGAGACCCAGTACTTC
D gene: .; V gene: TRBV29-1; clone size: .; J gene: TRBJ2-7; CDR3 protein: CSVARGADEQYF; CDR3 DNA: TGCAGCGTTGCGCGGGGCGCGGACGAGCAGTACTTC
D gene: TRBD1; V gene: TRBV11-1; clone size: .; J gene: TRBJ2-5; CDR3 protein: CASSRDRVGETQYF; CDR3 DNA: TGTGCCAGCAGCCGGGACAGGGTGGGGGAGACCCAGTACTTC
D gene: .; V gene: TRBV4-3; clone size: .; J gene: TRBJ2-1; CDR3 protein: CASRHFGSGSYNEQFF; CDR3 DNA: TGCGCCAGCAGACATTTCGGAAGCGGCTCCTACAATGAGCAGTTCTTC
D gene: .; V gene: TRBV21-1; clone size: .; J gene: TRBJ2-7; CDR3 protein: CARGRGDYEQYF; CDR3 DNA: TGTGCCAGAGGGCGGGGGGACTACGAGCAGTACTTC
D gene: .; V gene: TRBV28; clone size: .; J gene: TRBJ2-4; CDR3 protein: CASSKIGVIKNIQYF; CDR3 DNA: TGTGCCAGCAGTAAGATAGGTGTTATCAAAAACATTCAGTACTTC
D gene: .; V gene: TRBV5-1; clone size: .; J gene: TRBJ2-6; CDR3 protein: CASSLGAGANVLTF; CDR3 DNA: TGCGCCAGCAGCTTGGGCGCTGGGGCCAACGTCCTGACTTTC
D gene: .; V gene: TRBV6-5; clone size: .; J gene: TRBJ2-2; CDR3 protein: CASRPLDRDTGELFF; CDR3 DNA: TGTGCCAGCAGACCACTCGACCGGGACACCGGGGAGTTGTTTTTT
D gene: .; V gene: TRBV6-5; clone size: medium-sized; J gene: TRBJ2-1; CDR3 protein: CASSRDGSSYNEQFF; CDR3 DNA: TGTGCCAGCAGCCGGGACGGGAGCTCCTACAATGAGCAGTTCTTC
D gene: .; V gene: TRBV7-3; clone size: .; J gene: TRBJ2-3; CDR3 protein: CASSSGPPAVAQYF; CDR3 DNA: TGTGCCAGCAGCTCAGGGCCCCCTGCAGTGGCGCAGTATTTT
D gene: .; V gene: TRBV7-3; clone size: .; J gene: TRBJ2-6; CDR3 protein: CASSSPGANVLTF; CDR3 DNA: TGTGCCAGCAGCTCCCCTGGGGCCAACGTCCTGACTTTC
D gene: .; V gene: TRBV19; clone size: .; J gene: TRBJ2-5; CDR3 protein: CASKRAPQETQYF; CDR3 DNA: TGTGCCAGTAAGCGGGCTCCACAAGAGACCCAGTACTTC
D gene: .; V gene: TRBV7-9; clone size: .; J gene: TRBJ2-1; CDR3 protein: CASSLATYNEQFF; CDR3 DNA: TGTGCCAGCAGCTTGGCTACCTACAATGAGCAGTTCTTC
D gene: TRBD2; V gene: TRBV5-1; clone size: .; J gene: TRBJ2-7; CDR3 protein: CASKAGGATNEQYF; CDR3 DNA: TGCGCCAGCAAGGCGGGAGGGGCAACCAACGAGCAGTACTTC
D gene: .; V gene: TRBV5-1; clone size: .; J gene: TRBJ2-3; CDR3 protein: CASRIRAGGSGDTQYF; CDR3 DNA: TGCGCCAGCAGGATCAGGGCCGGTGGGTCGGGAGATACGCAGTATTTT
D gene: .; V gene: TRBV28; clone size: few; J gene: TRBJ1-3; CDR3 protein: CASSFRPNRVFGNTIYF; CDR3 DNA: TGTGCCAGCAGTTTCCGCCCGAACAGGGTCTTTGGAAACACCATATATTTT